Listed here is a single T cell receptor beta chain. As yet, its antigen is unknown. Germline V CDR1 and CDR2: SNHLY, FYNNEI. Trimming took 3 bases from V and 1 from J, leaving 10 bases between them. The CDR3 has 15 amino acids. The data stem from a study of T cell responses to AZD1222 COVID-19 vaccine. Study-wide results and caveats: Among AZD1222 vaccinees, only 5 to 7 were seropositive at baseline. Donors were mostly white British, more females; clonal diversity possibly underestimated.

Profiling relied on immunoSEQ multiplex PCR, and the TCRdb table lists in-frame clones only, not all of them. The data contain around 180,000 clones, 87% of them singletons. This receptor was identified in an adult in good health. The sequences come from peripheral blood, collected on day 0 of MenACWY control vaccination. J is TRBJ1-5 and V is TRBV2, with D unresolved. Written as DNA, the CDR3 is TGTGCCAGCAGTGAGTCGAGATCAAGCAATCAGCCCCAGCATTTT. The encoded protein is CASSESRSSNQPQHF. The whole variable domain, filled in from reference TRBV2 and TRBJ1-5, reads EPEVTQTPSHQVTQMGQEVILRCVPISNHLYFYWYRQILGQKVEFLVSFYNNEISEKSEIFDDQFSVERPDGSNFTLKIRSTKLEDSAMYFCASSESRSSNQPQHFGDGTRLSIL.